This TCR beta chain derives from a study of blood T cell repertoires in COVID-19. TCRdb's copy holds only in-frame clones and misses some; the assay was immunoSEQ multiplex PCR. This table holds 200,000 to 250,000 clones, more than 75% found once. This CDR3 is 16 amino acids long. Germline CDR1 SGHKS, CDR2 YYEKEE (reference sequence). V shed 0 bases and J shed 6 bases, with 16 bases lying between them. Input material: peripheral blood. The source of this sequence is a woman aged 40 to 50 with acute or convalescent COVID-19. This rearrangement joins TRBV5-5 to TRBJ1-5; D remains unclear. The CDR3 nucleotides are TGTGCCAGCAGCTTGGATGTTATTACGGGTTTTCAGCCCCAGCATTTT. Protein sequence: CASSLDVITGFQPQHF.